The present TCR beta chain was sequenced within a study of long-term antiretroviral therapy in people with HIV. Study-level background: Initial samples were collected about a decade before the 2015 immediate-ART recommendation.

CDR3 size: 16 residues. Germline CDR1 SGHAT, CDR2 FQNNGV. Trimming removed 5 bases at V and 2 bases at J, with 18 bases between. Study findings and constraints: Clones expanded before ART dominated the repertoire at all time points.

Survey-level immunoSEQ v3.0 assays were run. Here immunoSEQ multiplex PCR was the method, and the copy in TCRdb shows in-frame clones only, minus some. The sample contains 20,000 to 25,000 clones, 79% of which appear only once. As concerns this clone: Its cognate antigen is unknown.

The receptor comes from a woman aged 40-49 years with HIV. The chain couples TRBV11-2 to TRBJ1-2; D is unclear. The specimen comprised unsorted PBMCs, sampled 4.1 years after starting antiretroviral therapy. CDR3 residues: CASSQPPWQRNYGYTF. In DNA, the CDR3 is TGTGCCAGCAGCCAACCCCCGTGGCAGCGCAACTATGGCTACACCTTC.